The 29 T cell receptor beta chains reported below all come from one sample, sequenced in a study of cytomegalovirus exposure and HLA in healthy donors. The PCR made use of 60 Vbeta and 13 Jbeta primers. The repertoire was sequenced with immunoSEQ multiplex PCR; TCRdb's copy has only in-frame clones and lacks some. Among more than 130,000 clones listed, about 80% were seen once. The source material was PBMCs. The receptors were gathered from a man aged 40-55 years in good health and CMV-seropositive.

The rearrangement joins TRBV19 to TRBJ2-1, with TRBD2 identical over 14 bases. CDR3 length equals 18 residues. J was trimmed by 4 bases and V by 5 bases; bases with no gene match: 10. Germline V gives CDR1 LNHDA, CDR2 SQIVND (reference sequence). CDR3 protein: CASSAQPGLAGVYNEQFF. CDR3 DNA: TGTGCCAGTAGTGCTCAACCGGGACTAGCGGGAGTATACAATGAGCAGTTCTTC.

This chain joins TRBV2 and TRBJ1-2; D not resolved. The CDR3 totals 13 residues. V lost 6 bases, J lost 4 bases, and 12 bases lay in between. Germline V gene lookup returns CDR1 SNHLY and CDR2 FYNNEI. This chain's CDR3 is CASSRGGLYGYTF. The DNA of the CDR3 is TGTGCCAGCAGCCGGGGAGGCCTCTATGGCTACACCTTC. The full variable domain, with the rest looked up from reference TRBV2 and TRBJ1-2, is EPEVTQTPSHQVTQMGQEVILRCVPISNHLYFYWYRQILGQKVEFLVSFYNNEISEKSEIFDDQFSVERPDGSNFTLKIRSTKLEDSAMYFCASSRGGLYGYTFGSGTRLTVV.

There are a few counts of this clone. This chain connects TRBV7-9 to TRBJ2-7, with TRBD2 matching over 9 bases. This CDR3 comprises 16 residues. Germline V gene data show CDR1 as SEHNR and CDR2 as FQNEAQ (reference sequence). J was trimmed by 0 bases and V by 7 bases; bases with no gene match: 10. CDR3 DNA: TGTGCCAGCAACCCCTGGGGCGGGGGGGCCTCCTACGAGCAGTACTTC. This gives the protein CASNPWGGGASYEQYF.

The chain uses TRBV30 and TRBJ2-5; the D gene is possibly TRBD2 (6 bases). V lost 4 bases and J lost 7, with 13 bases in between. CDR1 is GTSNPN, CDR2 SVGIG, per germline (reference sequence). The CDR3 length is 12 residues. CDR3 loop: CAWTGTGGTQYF. In DNA, the CDR3 is TGTGCCTGGACAGGCACCGGGGGGACCCAGTACTTC.

The chain combines TRBV10-3 with TRBJ2-5, with TRBD1 matching over 9 bases. Germline CDR1 and CDR2: ENHRY and SYGVKD. V lost 6 bases to trimming and J lost 5 bases; unmatched junction nucleotides: 7. The CDR3 spans 14 residues. CDR3 in DNA: TGTGCCATCAGGCCGGGACAGGGTCAGGAGACCCAGTACTTC. Its translation is CAIRPGQGQETQYF.

The rearrangement joins TRBV2 to TRBJ2-1, with D unclear. Germline V gene sequence: CDR1 SNHLY, CDR2 FYNNEI. CDR3 length equals 16 residues. The V end lost 1 base, the J end lost 0 bases, and 10 bases lay between the germline ends. CDR3 coding DNA: TGTGCCAGCAGTGAAGAGAAGCCTCTCTCCTACAATGAGCAGTTCTTC. This sequence encodes CASSEEKPLSYNEQFF.

This chain uses TRBV30 with TRBJ2-1; D ambiguous. V lost 0 bases, J lost 4 bases, and 7 bases lay in between. Germline V gene lookup returns CDR1 GTSNPN and CDR2 SVGIG (reference sequence). CDR3 length equals 13 residues. The CDR3 region is CAWSVSRYNEQFF. CDR3 coding DNA: TGTGCCTGGAGTGTAAGTCGGTACAATGAGCAGTTCTTC. The whole variable domain, remainder taken from reference TRBV30 and TRBJ2-1, is SQTIHQWPATLVQPVGSPLSLECTVEGTSNPNLYWYRQAAGRGLQLLFYSVGIGQISSEVPQNLSASRPQDRQFILSSKKLLLSDSGFYLCAWSVSRYNEQFFGPGTRLTVL.

The rearrangement uses TRBV30 and TRBJ1-4; D remains ambiguous. V lost 1 base and J 5 bases, leaving 8 bases between the germline ends. The CDR3 is 13 amino acids. Looked up from germline, CDR1 is GTSNPN and CDR2 is SVGIG (reference sequence). DNA for the CDR3: TGTGCCTGGAGTGCACAGATAAATGAAAAACTGTTTTTT. Translating it yields CAWSAQINEKLFF.

V and J are TRBV4-2 and TRBJ2-7; D is unresolved. CDR1 LGHNA and CDR2 YNFKEQ come from the germline V gene. V lost 4 bases to trimming and J lost 3 bases, with 10 bases between them. The CDR3 covers 13 residues. This chain's CDR3 is CASSLDFGYEQYF. CDR3 in DNA: TGTGCCAGCAGCCTAGATTTCGGCTACGAGCAGTACTTC.

Note on this clone: An end of the junction differs from the germline gene, which may be a read error. This CDR3 reads CAISESEAGARF. The CDR3 nucleotides are TGTGCCATCAGTGAGTCGGAGGCGGGAGCCCGATTT. The V gene is TRBV10-3, the J gene TRBJ1-1; no clear D. Germline V gene data show CDR1 as ENHRY and CDR2 as SYGVKD. This CDR3 region has 12 residues.

CDR3 sequence (DNA): TGTGCCAGCAGCACCGGACAGGTGTCCTCCTACAATGAGCAGTTCTTC. This gives the protein CASSTGQVSSYNEQFF. The chain recombines TRBV7-3 with TRBJ2-1; TRBD1 matches at 7 bases. Germline assignment: CDR1 SGHTA and CDR2 FQGTGA. V lost 5 bases to trimming and J lost 0 bases; unmatched junction nucleotides: 7. The CDR3 covers 16 residues.

V usage is TRBV18 and J usage is TRBJ2-7; D may be TRBD2 (5 bases). CDR3 length: 14 amino acids. CDR1 is KGHSH, CDR2 LQKENI, per germline. V shed 1 base and J shed 2 bases, with 9 bases lying between them. The DNA for the CDR3 is TGTGCCAGCTCACCACTACCGGGAACCTACGAGCAGTACTTC. Its protein is CASSPLPGTYEQYF.

Concerning this clone itself: The same CDR3 arises from other DNA sequences in this sample as well. This chain's CDR3 is CASSLAGVGETQYF. CDR3 DNA: TGCGCCAGCAGCTTGGCCGGGGTAGGAGAGACCCAGTACTTC. The V call is TRBV5-1, the J call TRBJ2-5; D is perhaps TRBD2 (5 bases). The CDR3 is 14 residues long. The germline V and J ends were trimmed by 0 bases and 4 bases, with 10 bases remaining between them. CDR1 and CDR2 (germline): SGHRS, YFSETQ. Filled out from reference TRBV5-1 and TRBJ2-5, the complete variable domain reads KAGVTQTPRYLIKTRGQQVTLSCSPISGHRSVSWYQQTPGQGLQFLFEYFSETQRNKGNFPGRFSGRQFSNSRSEMNVSTLELGDSALYLCASSLAGVGETQYFGPGTRLLVL.

The chain uses TRBV13 and TRBJ1-1; no firm D call. CDR1 is PRHDT, CDR2 FYEKMQ, per germline (reference sequence). This CDR3 comprises 12 residues. Trimming stripped 1 base from V and 5 bases from J, with 5 bases between. DNA for the CDR3: TGTGCCAGCAGCTTAGTCCGGACTGAAGCTTTCTTT. Translation: CASSLVRTEAFF.

This clone came up a few times. The chain has TRBV7-8 and TRBJ1-1; D remains ambiguous. The CDR3 length is 15 residues. Germline V gene sequence: CDR1 SGHVS, CDR2 FQNEAQ. V was pared by 1 base and J by 0 bases, with 9 bases between. The CDR3 DNA sequence: TGTGCCAGCAGCTTAGACGGAGGATTGAACACTGAAGCTTTCTTT. Translating it yields CASSLDGGLNTEAFF. The full variable domain, in which reference TRBV7-8 and TRBJ1-1 provide the parts outside the CDR3, is GAGVSQSPRYKVAKRGQDVALRCDPISGHVSLFWYQQALGQGPEFLTYFQNEAQLDKSGLPSDRFFAERPEGSVSTLKIQRTQQEDSAVYLCASSLDGGLNTEAFFGQGTRLTVV.

This clone was observed a few times. V usage is TRBV7-2 and J usage is TRBJ1-6, with no clear D. V lost 5 bases and J lost 0, with 8 bases in between. Germline-derived CDR1 and CDR2 are SGHTA and FQGNSA. The CDR3 consists of 15 residues. CDR3 in DNA: TGTGCCAGCAGCCCGACATTCTCCTATAATTCACCCCTCCACTTT. It specifies CASSPTFSYNSPLHF.

The chain joins TRBV6-8 to TRBJ2-3; 15 positions agree with TRBD2. Germline V gene data show CDR1 as MNHGY and CDR2 as SAAAGT. The junction had 9 bases not matched to a gene; V was cut back by 6 bases and J by 5 bases. The CDR3 covers 17 residues. In nucleotides, the CDR3 is TGTGCCAGCAGCTTGATCGGACTAGCGGGGGGGGGAGATACGCAGTATTTT. This encodes CASSLIGLAGGGDTQYF.

V is TRBV29-1 and J is TRBJ1-2; 7 nucleotides agree with TRBD1. Trimming at V came to 5 bases and at J to 4 bases, leaving 7 bases not matched to a gene. The CDR3 totals 13 residues. CDR1 is SQVTM, CDR2 ANQGSEA, per germline. Here the CDR3 DNA reads TGCAGCGTTACGACAGGGACTCCCTATGGCTACACCTTC. Its translation is CSVTTGTPYGYTF. The full variable domain, rest sourced from reference TRBV29-1 and TRBJ1-2, is SAVISQKPSRDICQRGTSLTIQCQVDSQVTMMFWYRQQPGQSLTLIATANQGSEATYESGFVIDKFPISRPNLTFSTLTVSNMSPEDSSIYLCSVTTGTPYGYTFGSGTRLTVV.

This rearrangement joins TRBV5-5 to TRBJ1-5; the D is unclear. CDR1 and CDR2 (germline): SGHKS, YYEKEE (reference sequence). The CDR3 runs 14 residues. Trimming removed 0 bases from V and 10 bases from J, with 14 bases in between. CDR3 residues: CASSLAGSDSPQHF. DNA of the CDR3: TGTGCCAGCAGCTTGGCCGGCAGTGACTCCCCCCAGCATTTT.

The genes are TRBV18 and TRBJ2-7, with 8 bases lining up with TRBD1. Germline values: CDR1 KGHSH, CDR2 LQKENI. The CDR3 has 13 amino acids. J gave up 9 bases and V 3 bases, and 7 bases lay outside the gene matches. DNA of the CDR3: TGTGCCAGCTCACCCCCCGGACAGGGCTTGCAGTACTTC. Translating gives CASSPPGQGLQYF.

The rearrangement links TRBV12-5 to TRBJ2-7; the D gene is possibly TRBD2 (5 bases). The CDR3 loop spans 14 amino acids. Trimming took 7 bases from V and 3 from J, leaving 16 bases between them. The V gene's germline CDR1 is LGHNT and CDR2 FRNRAP. CDR3 sequence (DNA): TGTGCTAGTGCCACCCAACTAGTATACTACGAGCAGTACTTC. Translation: CASATQLVYYEQYF.

V gene TRBV5-5 combines with J gene TRBJ1-1; D is uncertain. The V gene lost 0 bases and the J gene lost 6 bases, with 15 bases spanning the gap. This CDR3 contains 15 residues. In germline, CDR1 is SGHKS, CDR2 YYEKEE (reference sequence). CDR3 residues: CASSLGRSVIAEAFF. The DNA of the CDR3 is TGTGCCAGCAGCTTGGGCCGGTCCGTGATAGCTGAAGCTTTCTTT.

This rearrangement joins TRBV14 to TRBJ2-2, with 12 bases aligning to TRBD2. Unmatched junction bases numbered 7, after V lost 2 bases and J lost 6 bases. Germline CDR1 is SGHDN and CDR2 is FVKESK. CDR3 size: 17 residues. CDR3 sequence (DNA): TGTGCCAGCAGCCAAATATTGACTAGCGGGAGTGCCGGGGAGCTGTTTTTT. Its translation is CASSQILTSGSAGELFF. The complete variable domain, with remaining parts taken from reference TRBV14 and TRBJ2-2, reads EAGVTQFPSHSVIEKGQTVTLRCDPISGHDNLYWYRRVMGKEIKFLLHFVKESKQDESGMPNNRFLAERTGGTYSTLKVQPAELEDSGVYFCASSQILTSGSAGELFFGEGSRLTVL.

The V gene is TRBV11-2, the J gene TRBJ2-1; 12 bases match TRBD2. V gave up 1 base and J gave up 8 bases; unmatched junction bases: 9. Germline V gives CDR1 SGHAT, CDR2 FQNNGV. CDR3 size: 17 residues. CDR3 loop: CASSLGGLAGGLDEQFF. The CDR3 DNA sequence: TGTGCCAGCAGCTTAGGTGGGCTAGCGGGAGGGTTGGATGAGCAGTTCTTC.

This chain uses TRBV6-1 with TRBJ2-4; D perhaps matches TRBD1 (6 bases). V was pared by 2 bases and J by 1 base, with 21 bases between. This CDR3 contains 19 residues. Germline assignment: CDR1 MNHNS and CDR2 SASEGT. CDR3 DNA: TGTGCCAGCAGTGAAAGGGGCAGGGGATCGTCGGGGGCCAAAAACATTCAGTACTTC. Protein product: CASSERGRGSSGAKNIQYF.

This clone was detected once. J is TRBJ2-2 and V is TRBV18, with 10 bases identical to TRBD1. The V and J ends lost 4 bases and 6 bases, in that order; junction bases with no gene match: 8. There are 16 residues in the CDR3. The germline V gene has CDR1 KGHSH and CDR2 LQKENI. The CDR3 loop reads CASSLPGQGYAGELFF. Written as DNA, the CDR3 is TGTGCCAGCTCACTACCGGGACAGGGGTACGCCGGGGAGCTGTTTTTT.

The chain combines TRBV5-8 with TRBJ1-2; D perhaps matches TRBD1 (5 bases). Trimming removed 4 bases from V and 5 bases from J, with 15 bases in between. Germline CDR1 SGHTS, CDR2 YDEGEE. This CDR3 has 14 residues. CDR3 protein: CASSLEGGTYGYTF. CDR3 DNA: TGTGCCAGCAGCCTAGAGGGAGGGACTTATGGCTACACCTTC.

The chain couples TRBV19 to TRBJ1-1, with TRBD1 matching 8 bases. Germline CDR1 is LNHDA and CDR2 is SQIVND (reference sequence). This CDR3 contains 16 residues. V was clipped by 5 bases and J by 1 base; unmatched bases: 9. The CDR3 sequence: CASSHGTGIWNTEAFF. The CDR3 DNA sequence: TGTGCCAGTAGTCATGGGACAGGTATTTGGAACACTGAAGCTTTCTTT.

This chain connects TRBV27 to TRBJ2-1; the match to TRBD2 covers 7 bases. This CDR3 is built from 17 residues. Germline CDR1 is MNHEY and CDR2 is SMNVEV (reference sequence). J lost 6 bases, V lost 2 bases, and 13 bases had no gene match. CDR3 sequence reads: CASSLGLDTGGGNEQFF. In DNA, the CDR3 is TGTGCCAGCAGTTTAGGTCTCGATACGGGAGGAGGCAATGAGCAGTTCTTC.